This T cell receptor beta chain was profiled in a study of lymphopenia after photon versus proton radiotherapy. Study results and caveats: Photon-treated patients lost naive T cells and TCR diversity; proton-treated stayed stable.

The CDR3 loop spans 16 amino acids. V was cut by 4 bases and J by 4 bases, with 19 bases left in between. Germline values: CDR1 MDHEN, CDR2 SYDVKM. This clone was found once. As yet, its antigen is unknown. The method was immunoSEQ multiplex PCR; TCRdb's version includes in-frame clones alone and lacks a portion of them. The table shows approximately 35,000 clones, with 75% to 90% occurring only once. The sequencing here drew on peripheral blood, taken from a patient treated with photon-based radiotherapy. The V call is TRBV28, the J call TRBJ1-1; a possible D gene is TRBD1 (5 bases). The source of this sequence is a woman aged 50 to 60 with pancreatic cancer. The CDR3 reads CASSSRQKAGGTEAFF. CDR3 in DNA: TGTGCCAGCAGTTCCAGACAGAAGGCCGGGGGCACTGAAGCTTTCTTT.